Described below is a single T cell receptor (beta chain) sequence and its context. This table comes from immunoSEQ multiplex PCR, and its TCRdb copy is limited to in-frame clones, with some not included. The data contain approximately 67,000 clones, under 95% of them seen just once; the ten biggest clones take up around 3%. This specimen comes from a study of T cells after somatic rescue of genetic block. CDR3 length equals 14 residues. Per the germline V gene, CDR1 is MNHNS and CDR2 is SASEGT. Trimming stripped 7 bases from V and 7 bases from J, with 19 bases between. Material: peripheral blood mononuclear cells (PBMCs). V gene TRBV6-1 combines with J gene TRBJ1-1, with D possibly being TRBD1 (6 bases). The TCR originated in a man aged 35 to 55. The CDR3 reads CASTRTAVLFEAFF. The CDR3 DNA reads TGTGCCAGCACTCGGACAGCGGTACTTTTTGAAGCTTTCTTT.